These 26 T cell receptor beta chains were sequenced from one sample in a study of beta chain features in type 1 diabetes. Every bit of the isolated RNA underwent reverse transcription, so sequencing read expressed TCRB transcripts. TCRdb's table, derived via immunoSEQ multiplex PCR, lists solely in-frame clones and lacks some. The sample records around 190,000 clones, approximately 13% being singletons. The source material was central memory CD4+ T cells from blood. These receptors were obtained from a young woman in good health.

The gene calls are TRBV11-1 and TRBJ1-1; D gene uncertain. V lost 1 base to trimming and J lost 1 base, with 7 bases between them. The germline V gene encodes CDR1 SGHAT and CDR2 FQDESV (reference sequence). The CDR3 has 14 amino acids. The CDR3 loop is CASSLGLANTEAFF. CDR3 in DNA: TGTGCCAGCAGCTTAGGTTTGGCGAACACTGAAGCTTTCTTT.

The V call is TRBV18, the J call TRBJ2-5; TRBD1 is a possible D gene (5 bases). The CDR3 contains 14 residues. V was pared by 2 bases and J by 4 bases, with 11 bases between. Germline values: CDR1 KGHSH, CDR2 LQKENI. The CDR3 loop reads CASSPGTRVETQYF. In nucleotides, the CDR3 is TGTGCCAGCTCACCAGGAACCAGGGTAGAGACCCAGTACTTC.

This clone occurred many times. The chain is built from TRBV29-1 and TRBJ2-7; possibly TRBD2 for D (6 bases). The CDR3 extends over 14 amino acids. Trimming cost V 4 bases and J 3 bases, with 16 bases left between them. Germline CDR1 SQVTM, CDR2 ANQGSEA. The chain's CDR3 is CSVGGDGRDYEQYF. In nucleotides, the CDR3 is TGCAGCGTTGGGGGGGACGGACGGGACTACGAGCAGTACTTC.

This chain uses TRBV27 with TRBJ2-1; 10 bases match TRBD1. After removal of 5 bases from V and 5 bases from J, the junction contained 6 bases not matched to a gene. CDR3 length: 15 residues. Germline CDR1 is MNHEY and CDR2 is SMNVEV (reference sequence). The CDR3 nucleotides read TGTGCCAGCAGTCCCGACAGGGGGCACGACAATGAGCAGTTCTTC. Protein: CASSPDRGHDNEQFF.

In the case of this clone: This probably arose from a read error, given a far larger clone one base away. The chain couples TRBV7-9 to TRBJ2-7; 7 nucleotides line up with TRBD1. With V trimmed by 2 bases and J by 2 bases, 0 bases remained unmatched. The CDR3 totals 13 residues. CDR1 and CDR2 from the germline V gene are SEHNR and FQNEAQ (reference sequence). CDR3 nucleotides: TGTGCCAGCAGCTTACAGGGGGCCTACGAGCAGTACTTC. Its translation: CASSLQGAYEQYF. Together with reference TRBV7-9 and TRBJ2-7, the CDR3 gives the full variable domain: DTGVSQNPRHKITKRGQNVTFRCDPISEHNRLYWYRQTLGQGPEFLTYFQNEAQLEKSRLLSDRFSAERPKGSFSTLEIQRTEQGDSAMYLCASSLQGAYEQYFGPGTRLTVT.

This clone was observed a handful of times. This chain uses TRBV7-2 with TRBJ2-7; D is unresolved. This CDR3 contains 13 residues. Trimming removed 3 bases from V and 1 base from J, with 7 bases in between. The germline CDR1 and CDR2 sequences are SGHTA and FQGNSA. CDR3 protein: CASSFQSSYEQYF. In DNA, the CDR3 is TGTGCCAGCAGCTTCCAGTCTTCCTACGAGCAGTACTTC.

A few counts support this clone. The gene calls are TRBV2 and TRBJ2-3, with D possibly matching TRBD1 (6 bases). Germline-derived CDR1 and CDR2 are SNHLY and FYNNEI. V lost 8 bases and J 2 bases, leaving 17 bases between the germline ends. There are 15 residues in the CDR3. The CDR3 DNA reads as TGTGCCAGCGGGGCCCGACAGGCACCCACAGATACGCAGTATTTT. It is translated as CASGARQAPTDTQYF.

V gene TRBV15 combines with J gene TRBJ1-4; D is undetermined. The CDR3 has 15 amino acids. V was trimmed by 0 bases and J by 8 bases, leaving 13 bases between them. From germline, CDR1 is LNHNV and CDR2 YYDKDF (reference sequence). The CDR3 nucleotides are TGTGCCACCAGCAGAGATCGGGAGACTCGAGAAAAACTGTTTTTT. Residues: CATSRDRETREKLFF.

This chain connects TRBV30 to TRBJ1-5, with D perhaps matching TRBD1 (5 bases). Looked up from germline, CDR1 is GTSNPN and CDR2 is SVGIG (reference sequence). CDR3 length: 13 residues. The V end was cut by 2 bases, the J end by 5 bases, with 10 bases between. The CDR3 nucleotides are TGTGCCTGGAGTTCCAGGGAGGATCAGCCCCAGCATTTT. It specifies CAWSSREDQPQHF.

V gene TRBV27 combines with J gene TRBJ1-5; tentatively, D is TRBD1 (5 bases). CDR1 and CDR2 from the germline V gene are MNHEY and SMNVEV (reference sequence). Trimming pared 3 bases from V and 3 bases from J, leaving 12 bases between. CDR3 length: 15 residues. This CDR3 is CASSFTGAFNQPQHF. CDR3 nucleotides: TGTGCCAGCAGTTTTACAGGAGCATTCAATCAGCCCCAGCATTTT.

V usage is TRBV27 and J usage is TRBJ1-2, with a weak D call TRBD1 (5 bases). The CDR3 covers 15 residues. The V end was cut by 6 bases, the J end by 2 bases, with 16 bases between. CDR1 is MNHEY, CDR2 SMNVEV, per germline (reference sequence). CDR3 residues: CASSNPGRANYGYTF. CDR3 coding DNA: TGTGCCAGCAGCAACCCAGGCAGGGCCAACTATGGCTACACCTTC.

This chain uses TRBV29-1 with TRBJ1-3, with 12 bases identical to TRBD1. CDR1 is SQVTM and CDR2 is ANQGSEA in the germline V gene. V gave up 5 bases and J gave up 8 bases; unmatched junction bases: 4. This CDR3 region has 13 residues. For the CDR3, the DNA is TGCAGCGTTACGGGACAGGGGGCCGACACCATATATTTT. Its translation is CSVTGQGADTIYF.

The genes are TRBV29-1 and TRBJ1-5; the D gene is possibly TRBD1 (6 bases). The CDR3 spans 13 residues. Germline lookup yields CDR1 SQVTM and CDR2 ANQGSEA. With 1 base removed from V and 6 bases from J, the gap between germline ends came to 10 bases. This chain's CDR3 is CSVEGGGSQPQHF. The CDR3 DNA follows: TGCAGCGTTGAAGGGGGGGGCAGTCAGCCCCAGCATTTT. Drawing the rest from reference TRBV29-1 and TRBJ1-5, the complete variable domain is SAVISQKPSRDICQRGTSLTIQCQVDSQVTMMFWYRQQPGQSLTLIATANQGSEATYESGFVIDKFPISRPNLTFSTLTVSNMSPEDSSIYLCSVEGGGSQPQHFGDGTRLSIL.

The chain is built from TRBV9 and TRBJ2-3; 7 nucleotides align to TRBD2. The length of the CDR3 is 16 residues. Germline CDR1 and CDR2: SGDLS and YYNGEE. Trimming at V came to 1 base and at J to 2 bases, leaving 7 bases not matched to a gene. CDR3 DNA: TGTGCCAGCAGCGTACGGCGGGAGAGATCCACAGATACGCAGTATTTT. This sequence encodes CASSVRRERSTDTQYF.

This clone was counted between two and nine times. The rearrangement joins TRBV2 to TRBJ2-5; D is possibly TRBD1 (6 bases). The CDR3 has 14 amino acids. The V and J ends lost 7 bases and 4 bases respectively, with 16 bases between them. Germline values: CDR1 SNHLY, CDR2 FYNNEI. Written as DNA, the CDR3 is TGTGCCAGCACCAAAGGACAGAGGGTAGAGACCCAGTACTTC. It encodes CASTKGQRVETQYF.

This clone was detected many times. The chain links TRBV29-1 to TRBJ1-5; TRBD1 agrees at 7 bases. This CDR3 is built from 14 residues. V was clipped by 5 bases and J by 0 bases; unmatched bases: 4. Looked up from germline, CDR1 is SQVTM and CDR2 is ANQGSEA. This chain's CDR3 is CSVSYRGSNQPQHF. For the CDR3, the DNA is TGCAGCGTTTCATACAGGGGTAGCAATCAGCCCCAGCATTTT.

This clone turned up a few times. The chain is built from TRBV5-4 and TRBJ2-1; 8 bases line up with TRBD1. The CDR3 contains 15 residues. CDR1 and CDR2 (germline): SGHNT, YYREEE (reference sequence). V dropped 4 bases and J dropped 7; count of bases not matched to a gene: 10. Here the CDR3 reads CASSRAADRANEQFF. CDR3 sequence (DNA): TGTGCCAGCAGCCGAGCGGCGGACAGGGCGAATGAGCAGTTCTTC.

The chain links TRBV5-1 to TRBJ1-1; the D is unclear. V gave up 0 bases and J gave up 1 base, with 13 bases separating them. From germline, CDR1 is SGHRS and CDR2 YFSETQ. This CDR3 region has 16 residues. The CDR3 is CASSLDLRSQNTEAFF. Here the CDR3 DNA reads TGCGCCAGCAGCTTGGATCTTCGGAGTCAGAACACTGAAGCTTTCTTT.

The CDR3 region has the DNA TGCGCCAGCAGCTTGTCTCAGGCTAATGAAAAACTGTTTTTT. This codes for CASSLSQANEKLFF. This chain connects TRBV5-1 to TRBJ1-4; D gene unclear. This CDR3 region has 14 residues. Per the germline V gene, CDR1 is SGHRS and CDR2 is YFSETQ. V gave up 1 base and J gave up 3 bases, with 7 bases separating them. Full variable domain (remainder filled in from reference TRBV5-1 and TRBJ1-4): KAGVTQTPRYLIKTRGQQVTLSCSPISGHRSVSWYQQTPGQGLQFLFEYFSETQRNKGNFPGRFSGRQFSNSRSEMNVSTLELGDSALYLCASSLSQANEKLFFGSGTQLSVL.

The chain links TRBV5-1 to TRBJ2-3, with a possible D match to TRBD1 (5 bases). Trimming took off 3 bases at V and 1 base at J, with 15 bases between the two ends. The CDR3 runs 16 residues. Per the germline V gene, CDR1 is SGHRS and CDR2 is YFSETQ. DNA of the CDR3: TGCGCCAGCAGCTGGGGTTCGCAGGGTGGCACAGATACGCAGTATTTT. Amino acids: CASSWGSQGGTDTQYF.

Notes on this clone: The sample has other DNA sequences that encode this CDR3 too. This chain joins TRBV5-1 and TRBJ2-1; a possible D gene is TRBD2 (6 bases). V lost 3 bases and J 4 bases, leaving 14 bases between the germline ends. Germline V gene sequence: CDR1 SGHRS, CDR2 YFSETQ. CDR3 size: 15 residues. As DNA, the CDR3 is TGCGCCAGCAGCTGGGGGGACCGTTCATACAATGAGCAGTTCTTC. Translated, it gives CASSWGDRSYNEQFF.

The chain joins TRBV18 to TRBJ2-3; the match to TRBD2 covers 10 bases. The CDR3 extends over 14 amino acids. Germline-derived CDR1 and CDR2 are KGHSH and LQKENI. The J segment lost 3 bases and the V segment lost 5 bases, leaving 2 bases of the junction unmatched. CDR3 sequence (DNA): TGTGCCAGCTCAGCACTAGCGGGGACAGATACGCAGTATTTT. Amino acid sequence: CASSALAGTDTQYF. Full variable domain (missing parts from reference TRBV18 and TRBJ2-3): NAGVMQNPRHLVRRRGQEARLRCSPMKGHSHVYWYRQLPEEGLKFMVYLQKENIIDESGMPKERFSAEFPKEGPSILRIQQVVRGDSAAYFCASSALAGTDTQYFGPGTRLTVL.

The gene calls are TRBV14 and TRBJ2-1; D gene unclear. Germline CDR1 SGHDN, CDR2 FVKESK. The CDR3 is 15 residues long. V was shortened by 4 bases and J by 0 bases, with 10 bases between the two germline ends. The CDR3 spells CASSRKLLSYNEQFF. In DNA form, the CDR3 reads TGTGCCAGCAGCCGCAAGTTACTCTCCTACAATGAGCAGTTCTTC.

The V gene is TRBV7-8, the J gene TRBJ2-5; a weak D match, TRBD2 (6 bases). V gave up 5 bases and J gave up 7 bases, with 20 bases separating them. The CDR3 runs 15 residues. Germline lookup yields CDR1 SGHVS and CDR2 FQNEAQ. Here the CDR3 reads CASSTQDGLLGTQYF. DNA of the CDR3: TGTGCCAGCAGCACCCAGGACGGACTACTGGGGACCCAGTACTTC. Full variable domain (remainder filled in from reference TRBV7-8 and TRBJ2-5): GAGVSQSPRYKVAKRGQDVALRCDPISGHVSLFWYQQALGQGPEFLTYFQNEAQLDKSGLPSDRFFAERPEGSVSTLKIQRTQQEDSAVYLCASSTQDGLLGTQYFGPGTRLLVL.

This chain's CDR3 is CAMGTGGGYEQYF. The CDR3 bases are TGTGCCATGGGGACAGGGGGCGGCTACGAGCAGTACTTC. This chain connects TRBV6-6 to TRBJ2-7, with TRBD1 matching over 12 bases. Germline assignment: CDR1 MNHNY and CDR2 SVGAGI (reference sequence). V lost 10 bases to trimming and J lost 3 bases; unmatched junction nucleotides: 4. The CDR3 contains 13 residues.

This CDR3 reads CASSQESGRWDEQFF. The CDR3 region has the DNA TGCGCCAGCAGCCAAGAAAGCGGCCGTTGGGATGAGCAGTTCTTC. The gene calls are TRBV4-3 and TRBJ2-1, with a tentative D call TRBD2 (5 bases). The V and J ends lost 0 bases and 8 bases respectively, with 14 bases between them. This CDR3 has 15 residues. Germline CDR1 reads LGHNA; CDR2 reads YSLEER.